The 23 T cell receptor beta chains reported below all come from one sample, sequenced in a study of blood T cells in healthy people across ages. A second PCR of 7 to 11 cycles used a sample-barcoded 5' primer and a J-beta primer mix. TCRdb reprocessed the 5' RACE reads via MiXCR and lists one record per CDR3 protein. The sample lists some 730,000 distinct CDR3 sequences, approximately 22% occurring once. Sample: blood. Receptor source: an older man in good health.

This clonotype appeared a few times. The chain has TRBV2 and TRBJ2-4, with D perhaps TRBD2 (5 bases). V was shortened by 7 bases and J by 2 bases, with 15 bases between the two germline ends. Germline CDR1 is SNHLY and CDR2 is FYNNEI. The CDR3 spans 15 residues. Written as DNA, the CDR3 is TGTGCCAGCAAGTTGGAAGAGGGTACCAAAAACATTCAGTACTTC. It specifies CASKLEEGTKNIQYF.

This clonotype was detected only a few times. The CDR3: CASSLVRGSYEQYV. The CDR3 bases are TGCGCCAGCAGCTTGGTTCGGGGGTCCTACGAGCAGTACGTC. The rearrangement uses TRBV5-1 and TRBJ2-7; D possibly corresponds to TRBD2 (6 bases). The V gene lost 0 bases and the J gene lost 1 base, with 8 bases spanning the gap. The CDR3 loop spans 14 amino acids. Per the germline V gene, CDR1 is SGHRS and CDR2 is YFSETQ.

V is TRBV27 and J is TRBJ1-5; TRBD1 matches 8 bases. Germline V gene data show CDR1 as MNHEY and CDR2 as SMNVEV (reference sequence). The CDR3 contains 13 residues. J lost 10 bases, V lost 6 bases, and 8 bases had no gene match. The CDR3 bases are TGTGCCAGCAGACTCGACAGGGGCGGCCCCCAGCATTTT. Amino acids: CASRLDRGGPQHF.

The table lists this clonotype with many counts. V is TRBV18 and J is TRBJ2-5; D call uncertain. The CDR3 extends over 11 amino acids. CDR1 is KGHSH and CDR2 is LQKENI in the germline V gene. V lost 8 bases and J 2 bases, leaving 6 bases between the germline ends. CDR3 nucleotides: TGTGCCAGCAGCCAACAAGAGACCCAGTACTTC. Protein product: CASSQQETQYF.

This clonotype appeared a few times. The rearrangement joins TRBV29-1 to TRBJ1-1; TRBD1 is a possible D gene (6 bases). The CDR3 sequence is 14 residues long. V dropped 5 bases and J dropped 1 base, with 14 bases sitting between them. The germline V gene has CDR1 SQVTM and CDR2 ANQGSEA. CDR3 coding DNA: TGCAGCGTTTCACAGGGAAATAGGAACACTGAAGCTTTCTTT. It is translated as CSVSQGNRNTEAFF.

To note about this clonotype: A much larger clone is a single base away; this may be a read error. CDR3 DNA: TGTGCCAGCAGTTTAGGCCCCACGGGGTGGACAGATACGCAGTATTTT. It encodes CASSLGPTGWTDTQYF. The rearrangement uses TRBV12-3 or TRBV12-4 and TRBJ2-3; TRBD2 is a possible D gene (5 bases). This CDR3 spans 16 amino acids. V shed 1 base and J shed 3 bases, with 14 bases lying between them.

This chain links TRBV7-2 with TRBJ1-2; the D gene is possibly TRBD1 (6 bases). The germline V and J ends were trimmed by 3 bases and 8 bases, with 10 bases remaining between them. The V gene's germline CDR1 is SGHTA and CDR2 FQGNSA. The CDR3 spans 12 residues. CDR3 region: CASSFRDTGYTF. CDR3 nucleotides: TGTGCCAGCAGCTTTCGGGACACCGGCTACACCTTC.

The table lists this clonotype with many counts. The rearrangement uses TRBV20-1 and TRBJ2-5; 11 bases agree with TRBD2. The junction had 8 bases not matched to a gene; V was cut back by 1 base and J by 4 bases. Per the germline V gene, CDR1 is DFQATT and CDR2 is SNEGSKA (reference sequence). CDR3 size: 16 residues. CDR3 amino acids: CSARAVSGGVGETQYF. Written as DNA, the CDR3 is TGCAGTGCTAGAGCTGTTAGCGGGGGGGTCGGAGAGACCCAGTACTTC.

The J gene is TRBJ2-3, the V gene TRBV16, with 7 positions matching TRBD2. There are 13 residues in the CDR3. Germline-derived CDR1 and CDR2 are KGHSY and FQNENV. J gave up 3 bases and V 8 bases, and 5 bases lay outside the gene matches. In DNA form, the CDR3 reads TGTGCCAGCGGGAGCGGGAATACAGATACGCAGTATTTT. This sequence encodes CASGSGNTDTQYF.

This clonotype appeared a few times. The chain uses TRBV7-2 and TRBJ2-7; 7 bases fit TRBD1. The CDR3 consists of 14 residues. Germline CDR1 reads SGHTA; CDR2 reads FQGNSA. V dropped 7 bases and J dropped 4; count of bases not matched to a gene: 10. The CDR3 sequence is CASKAPGQRYEQYF. CDR3 coding DNA: TGTGCCAGCAAGGCACCGGGACAGAGGTACGAGCAGTACTTC.

The sample holds many counts of this clonotype. The rearrangement uses TRBV7-8 and TRBJ2-7; the D gene could be TRBD1 or TRBD2 (5 bases each). CDR1 is SGHVS and CDR2 is FQNEAQ in the germline V gene. The CDR3 totals 14 residues. Trimming took 1 base from V and 2 from J, leaving 9 bases between them. In nucleotides, the CDR3 is TGTGCCAGCAGCTTAGAGGGACGCGCCTACGAGCAGTACTTC. Amino acids: CASSLEGRAYEQYF.

The chain has TRBV4-3 and TRBJ2-1, with a possible D match to TRBD2 (5 bases). V gave up 4 bases and J gave up 5 bases, with 9 bases separating them. The length of the CDR3 is 13 residues. Germline CDR1 is LGHNA and CDR2 is YSLEER. This chain's CDR3 is CASSRRRDNEQFF. DNA of the CDR3: TGCGCCAGCAGCCGTCGGCGGGACAATGAGCAGTTCTTC.

This clonotype was observed at least ten times. The chain employs TRBV20-1 and TRBJ1-4, with D tentatively TRBD1 (6 bases). This CDR3 contains 13 residues. The V end lost 6 bases, the J end lost 8 bases, and 16 bases lay between the germline ends. Germline V CDR1 and CDR2: DFQATT, SNEGSKA (reference sequence). CDR3 sequence reads: CSAPGELREKLFF. In DNA form, the CDR3 reads TGCAGTGCGCCAGGGGAGCTGAGGGAAAAACTGTTTTTT.

The chain links TRBV6-5 to TRBJ2-3; 10 positions agree with TRBD1. The CDR3 contains 15 residues. Germline lookup yields CDR1 MNHEY and CDR2 SVGAGI. The V segment lost 6 bases and the J segment 3 bases; nucleotides outside the gene matches: 6. The CDR3 loop reads CASSTGQGWTDTQYF. In nucleotides, the CDR3 is TGTGCCAGCAGCACGGGACAGGGGTGGACAGATACGCAGTATTTT.

The table lists this clonotype with a few counts. The chain recombines TRBV29-1 with TRBJ2-3, with D hard to call. This CDR3 is built from 13 residues. CDR1 is SQVTM, CDR2 ANQGSEA, per germline. V lost 4 bases, J lost 1 base, and 9 bases lay in between. In DNA, the CDR3 is TGCAGCGTTGCTGCGGTGGGCACAGATACGCAGTATTTT. Amino acids: CSVAAVGTDTQYF.

The chain combines TRBV5-6 with TRBJ2-1; D is ambiguous. The CDR3 has 17 amino acids. The germline gives CDR1 SGHDT, CDR2 YYEEEE. Between the trimmed V and J ends, which lost 0 bases and 0 bases, there was a span of 13 bases. In DNA, the CDR3 is TGTGCCAGCAGCTTGGAGAAGGGCCGAATCTCCTACAATGAGCAGTTCTTC. Protein: CASSLEKGRISYNEQFF.

The rearrangement links TRBV7-2 to TRBJ2-5; no firm D call. This CDR3 region has 12 residues. Germline V gives CDR1 SGHTA, CDR2 FQGNSA. With 3 bases removed from V and 4 bases from J, the gap between germline ends came to 6 bases. The CDR3 loop reads CASSFTVETQYF. In nucleotides, the CDR3 is TGTGCCAGCAGCTTTACTGTAGAGACCCAGTACTTC.

This clonotype was observed a few times. The gene calls are TRBV7-2 and TRBJ2-4, with 13 bases identical to TRBD2. CDR3 length: 16 amino acids. Germline lookup yields CDR1 SGHTA and CDR2 FQGNSA. Germline trimming cut 5 bases from V and 11 bases from J; bases unmatched to any gene: 12. CDR3 in DNA: TGTGCCAGCAGCCTCGGACTAGCGGGAGTACGGGTCGTTCAGTACTTC. Translated: CASSLGLAGVRVVQYF.

A few counts support this clonotype. The rearrangement uses TRBV5-6 and TRBJ2-1; D is undetermined. V was cut by 6 bases and J by 4 bases, with 17 bases left in between. Germline loops: CDR1 SGHDT, CDR2 YYEEEE. The CDR3 length is 15 residues. As DNA, the CDR3 is TGTGCCAGCACCGCCATGAGGATTCCTTACAATGAGCAGTTCTTC. The encoded protein is CASTAMRIPYNEQFF.

The V call is TRBV27, the J call TRBJ2-2; 9 bases map to TRBD1. The CDR3 has 14 residues. With 6 bases clipped from V and 8 bases from J, the junction kept 7 bases outside the gene matches. CDR1 MNHEY and CDR2 SMNVEV come from the germline V gene (reference sequence). For the CDR3, the DNA is TGTGCCAGCAGAGGGGACAGGGTCGGTGGGGAGCTGTTTTTT. Its translation is CASRGDRVGGELFF.

At least ten counts were recorded for this clonotype. The chain has TRBV6-2 or TRBV6-3 and TRBJ1-4; no definite D call. The V gene lost 2 bases and the J gene lost 5 bases, with 18 bases spanning the gap. CDR3 length equals 17 residues. Per germline, CDR1 MNHEY and CDR2 SVGEGT. CDR3 region: CASSYLLDGLPNEKLFF. DNA of the CDR3: TGTGCCAGCAGTTACCTACTCGACGGGCTACCAAATGAAAAACTGTTTTTT.

DNA of the CDR3: TGCAGCGTTGTTAGGGACACTGAAGCTTTCTTT. Its translation is CSVVRDTEAFF. The chain links TRBV29-1 to TRBJ1-1; unclear D gene. Germline V gene data show CDR1 as SQVTM and CDR2 as ANQGSEA. The CDR3 extends over 11 amino acids. V lost 4 bases to trimming and J lost 3 bases, with 6 bases between them.

This clonotype was counted between two and nine times. This chain uses TRBV29-1 with TRBJ1-2; D perhaps matches TRBD1 (5 bases). This CDR3 has 14 residues. The germline gives CDR1 SQVTM, CDR2 ANQGSEA. The V and J ends lost 0 bases and 4 bases respectively, with 12 bases between them. The CDR3 spells CSVEDLRGGYGYTF. CDR3 bases: TGCAGCGTTGAAGATCTTCGGGGGGGCTATGGCTACACCTTC.